Following are 15 T cell receptor beta chains from one sample sequenced in a study of CD8+CD57+ T cells in acquired aplastic anemia. Genomic DNA constituted the template upon which TCR beta VDJ and CDR3 profiling was performed. TCRdb reprocessed the reads via MiXCR and lists one record per CDR3 protein. The data hold more than 250,000 distinct CDR3 sequences, with roughly 82% observed a single time. All patients picked for sequencing had shown, by flow cytometry, an expansion of CD8+CD57+ cells. The sequencing input was sorted CD4+, CD8+, or CD8+CD57+ T cells (not recorded which) from PBMCs. Source of these receptors: a human donor with aplastic anemia.

V is TRBV2 and J is TRBJ2-1; D call uncertain. The CDR3 length is 18 residues. V was trimmed by 3 bases and J by 4 bases, leaving 22 bases between them. Germline CDR1 is SNHLY and CDR2 is FYNNEI. The CDR3 loop is CASSDPGNEGPFYNEQFF. The CDR3 bases are TGTGCCAGCAGTGATCCAGGCAACGAAGGACCCTTTTACAATGAGCAGTTCTTC.

Concerning this clonotype: The junction differs from germline at one of its ends, possibly a read error. V and J are TRBV7-6 and TRBJ2-1; D may be TRBD1 or TRBD2 (6 bases each). The CDR3 is 15 amino acids. CDR1 is SGHVS, CDR2 FNYEAQ, per germline. CDR3 in DNA: TGTGCCAGCAGCATAGCCCGCGGGACAAAAAATGCGCAGTTCTTC. Its protein product is CASSIARGTKNAQFF.

This clonotype is a singleton in its sample. No conserved phenylalanine or tryptophan is present at the end of the CDR3, so a read error is the likely explanation. Because the CDR3's place on the DNA is in doubt, the DNA is left out and the CDR3 is given as listed by TCRdb. This chain connects TRBV9 to TRBJ2-3. The CDR3 extends over 13 residues, inclusive of both ends. Germline loops: CDR1 SGDLS, CDR2 YYNGEE. The CDR3 sequence is CASRVGGTGTQHL.

CDR3 sequence: CASSIASGGSSEQFF. CDR3 sequence (DNA): TGTGCCAGTAGTATAGCCAGCGGAGGCTCCAGTGAGCAGTTCTTC. J is TRBJ2-1 and V is TRBV24-1, with a possible D match to TRBD2 (5 bases). Germline V gives CDR1 KGHDR, CDR2 SFDVKD. The CDR3 spans 15 residues. Trimming stripped 11 bases from V and 9 bases from J, with 25 bases between.

This clonotype was counted many times. The rearrangement joins TRBV5-8 to TRBJ2-1; TRBD2 matches 8 bases. The CDR3 spans 16 residues. The trim removed 2 bases at V and 8 bases at J, leaving 12 bases unmatched. In germline, CDR1 is SGHTS, CDR2 YDEGEE. CDR3 sequence: CASSFKSGGGSDEQFF. The DNA for the CDR3 is TGTGCCAGCAGCTTTAAAAGCGGCGGGGGGAGCGATGAGCAGTTCTTC. Full variable domain (missing parts from reference TRBV5-8 and TRBJ2-1): EAGVTQSPTHLIKTRGQQATLRCSPISGHTSVYWYQQALGLGLQFLLWYDEGEERNRGNFPPRFSGRQFPNYSSELNVNALELEDSALYLCASSFKSGGGSDEQFFGPGTRLTVL.

In the case of this clonotype: The conserved closing phenylalanine or tryptophan is absent in this CDR3, likely reflecting a read error. It is unclear where the CDR3 begins or ends on the DNA, so no DNA is shown, and the CDR3 is as TCRdb lists it. V usage is TRBV2 and J usage is TRBJ1-6; whether TRBD1, the table's D call, matches the DNA was not checked. The CDR3 is made up of 16 amino acids, end residues included. Germline CDR1 is SNHLY and CDR2 is FYNNEI. The CDR3 is CASGDGGASTHYFRPV.

The chain has TRBV7-9 and TRBJ1-5; D gene ambiguous. Trimming removed 2 bases from V and 2 bases from J, with 10 bases in between. Germline CDR1 SEHNR, CDR2 FQNEAQ (reference sequence). CDR3 length: 15 residues. CDR3 sequence reads: CASSLSSFGNQPQHF. CDR3 nucleotides: TGTGCCAGCAGCTTAAGCTCGTTCGGCAATCAGCCCCAGCATTTT. The full variable domain, with the rest looked up from reference TRBV7-9 and TRBJ1-5, is DTGVSQNPRHKITKRGQNVTFRCDPISEHNRLYWYRQTLGQGPEFLTYFQNEAQLEKSRLLSDRFSAERPKGSFSTLEIQRTEQGDSAMYLCASSLSSFGNQPQHFGDGTRLSIL.

A remark on this clonotype: At one end the junction does not follow the germline gene, possibly because of a read error. J is TRBJ1-2 and V is TRBV2; tentative D call: TRBD1 (6 bases). This CDR3 contains 15 residues. Germline values: CDR1 SNHLY, CDR2 FYNNEI. The CDR3 protein is CASSEGGRQEHGYAF. In DNA, the CDR3 is TGCGCCAGCAGTGAAGGGGGGCGACAGGAGCACGGCTACGCGTTC.

For this clonotype: Lacking the conserved final phenylalanine or tryptophan, this CDR3 likely reflects a read error. The DNA is left out, because the CDR3 cannot be placed on it with certainty; the CDR3 is given as TCRdb lists it. V gene TRBV7-3 combines with J gene TRBJ2-3; the table's D gene call, TRBD2, was not cross checked with the DNA. The CDR3 region is 13 residues in length, termini included. Germline V gene data show CDR1 as SGHTA and CDR2 as FQGTGA. This chain's CDR3 is CASSISGGGMDTQ.

This clonotype was seen a few times. At one end, the junction sequence differs from germline, possibly due to a read error. The V call is TRBV7-9, the J call TRBJ2-5; 9 positions match TRBD2. Germline CDR1 and CDR2: SEHNR and FQNEAQ (reference sequence). CDR3 length: 14 amino acids. CDR3 loop: CASSSERSGGSEEF. CDR3 in DNA: TGTGCCAGCAGCTCCGAAAGAAGCGGGGGGAGCGAGGAGTTC.

About this clonotype: This CDR3 fails to terminate in the conserved phenylalanine or tryptophan, so it likely reflects a read error. It is unclear where the CDR3 begins or ends on the DNA, so no DNA is shown, and the CDR3 is as TCRdb lists it. The chain has TRBV2 and TRBJ1-2; the table names TRBD1, a call not compared with the DNA. Germline V lookup: CDR1 SNHLY, CDR2 FYNNEI. The CDR3 region is 15 residues in length, termini included. CDR3 amino acids: CASSVGGGHVQFFAP.

J is TRBJ2-7 and V is TRBV5-1; 7 bases agree with TRBD2. The CDR3 loop spans 18 amino acids. CDR1 and CDR2 (germline): SGHRS, YFSETQ. CDR3 DNA sequence: TGTGCCAGCAGCTTTCAGGAGGACGCGGGAGCCCTTTCCTACGAGCAGTACGTC. Protein: CASSFQEDAGALSYEQYV.

In regard to this clonotype: A read error may produce the germline difference seen at one junction end. The chain has TRBV7-9 and TRBJ1-5; the D gene is possibly TRBD1 (5 bases). CDR1 is SEHNR, CDR2 FQNEAQ, per germline (reference sequence). The CDR3 length is 15 residues. CDR3 amino acids: CASTLGRVRSGANDF. CDR3 nucleotide sequence: TGTGCCAGCACCCTAGGGAGGGTCCGCTCTGGGGCCAACGATTTT.

Here the CDR3 reads CASSFTGDPDTQAFF. The CDR3 DNA reads TGTGCCAGCAGCTTCACGGGAGACCCCGATACGCAGGCTTTCTTT. V is TRBV7-2 and J is TRBJ1-1; no clear D gene. The V end was cut by 3 bases, the J end by 11 bases, with 22 bases between. Germline V gives CDR1 SGHTA, CDR2 FQGNSA. This CDR3 has 15 amino acids.

The chain has TRBV7-9 and TRBJ1-4; D gene uncertain. V was pared by 5 bases and J by 8 bases, with 12 bases between. The germline gives CDR1 SEHNR, CDR2 FQNEAQ (reference sequence). The CDR3 extends over 13 amino acids. The CDR3 reads CASSTRQQEKLFF. The CDR3 bases are TGTGCCAGCAGCACTCGGCAACAGGAAAAACTGTTTTTT.